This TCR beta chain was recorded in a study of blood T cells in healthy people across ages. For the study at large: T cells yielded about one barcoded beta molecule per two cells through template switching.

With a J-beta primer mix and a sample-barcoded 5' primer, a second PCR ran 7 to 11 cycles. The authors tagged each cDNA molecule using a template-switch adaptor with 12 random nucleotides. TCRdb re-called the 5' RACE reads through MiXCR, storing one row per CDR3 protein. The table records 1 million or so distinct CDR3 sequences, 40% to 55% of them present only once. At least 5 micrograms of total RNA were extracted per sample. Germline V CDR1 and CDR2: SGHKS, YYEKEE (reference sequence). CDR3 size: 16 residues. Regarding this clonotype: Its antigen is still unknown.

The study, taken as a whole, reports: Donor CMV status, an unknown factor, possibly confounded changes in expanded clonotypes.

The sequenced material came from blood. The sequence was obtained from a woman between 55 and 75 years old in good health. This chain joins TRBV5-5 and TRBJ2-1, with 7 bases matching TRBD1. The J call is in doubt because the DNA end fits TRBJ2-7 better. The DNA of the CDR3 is TGTGCCAGCAGCTTGCACGGGACAGCATCGACCTACGAGCAGTACTTC. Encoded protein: CASSLHGTASTYEQYF.